The TCR beta chain described here comes from a study of beta chain features in type 1 diabetes. General study points: For type 1 diabetes patients, VDJ junctions showed fewer insertions and more deletions. Cells that show high TCR expression could be over-represented by cDNA sequencing.

The investigators reverse transcribed all of the isolated RNA, so they sequenced expressed TCRB transcripts. Some clones are missing from TCRdb's copy, which holds only in-frame ones; the method was immunoSEQ multiplex PCR. Here the sample spans roughly 500,000 clones, roughly 10% being singletons. A sort by CD45RO/CCR7/CD25/CD127/CD95/CD27 yielded CD4+ naive, central memory, regulatory and stem cell-like memory cells. Germline V gives CDR1 SGHTA, CDR2 FQGNSA. This CDR3 spans 16 amino acids. Trimming removed 5 bases from V and 4 bases from J, with 20 bases in between. A remark on this clone: Its antigen is not identified.

This chain joins TRBV7-2 and TRBJ1-2; a possible D gene is TRBD1 (6 bases). The sequenced material came from naive CD4+ T cells from blood. The source is a woman younger than 35 in good health. As DNA, the CDR3 is TGTGCCAGCAGCCCTCTGGCAGGGGTGGGAGCCTATGGCTACACCTTC. Protein product: CASSPLAGVGAYGYTF.